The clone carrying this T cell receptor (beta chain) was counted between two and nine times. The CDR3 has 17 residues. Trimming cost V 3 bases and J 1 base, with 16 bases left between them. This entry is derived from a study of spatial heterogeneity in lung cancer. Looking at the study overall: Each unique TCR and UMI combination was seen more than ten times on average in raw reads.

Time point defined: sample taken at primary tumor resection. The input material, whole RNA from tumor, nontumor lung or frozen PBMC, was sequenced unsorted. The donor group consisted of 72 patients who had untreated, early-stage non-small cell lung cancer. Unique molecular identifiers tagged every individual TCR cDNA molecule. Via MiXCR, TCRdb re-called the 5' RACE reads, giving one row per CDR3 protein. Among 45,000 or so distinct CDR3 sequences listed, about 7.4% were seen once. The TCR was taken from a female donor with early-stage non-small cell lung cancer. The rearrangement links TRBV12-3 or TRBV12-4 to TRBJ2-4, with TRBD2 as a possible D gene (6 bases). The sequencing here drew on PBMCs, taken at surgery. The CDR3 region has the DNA TGTGCCAGCAGTTTCACCGGGGGAGTGTTTGCCAAAAACATTCAGTACTTC. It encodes CASSFTGGVFAKNIQYF.